The present T cell receptor beta chain was sequenced within a study of T cell changes during pregnancy in multiple sclerosis. Sequencing used immunoSEQ multiplex PCR; TCRdb keeps in-frame clones, though not all of them. The repertoire holds about 59,000 clones, 94% seen once, with 2% to 3% in the top ten. The CDR3 spans 12 residues. V was clipped by 4 bases and J by 8 bases, with 11 bases between them. The germline V gene encodes CDR1 WSHSY and CDR2 SAAADI. The gene calls are TRBV10-2 and TRBJ1-2; D perhaps matches TRBD1 (6 bases). This sequence was found in a female donor with multiple sclerosis, enrolled in a pregnancy study. The material sequenced was CD8+ T cells from peripheral blood mononuclear cells, taken after pregnancy. The CDR3 DNA follows: TGCGCCAGCAGTGTGGCAGGGGACGGCTACACCTTC. Its protein product is CASSVAGDGYTF.